The source of this TCR beta chain is a study of T cell responses to AZD1222 COVID-19 vaccine. Study outcomes and limitations: It was only a handful of AZD1222 recipients who were seropositive at baseline.

Sequenced by immunoSEQ multiplex PCR; TCRdb stores in-frame clones only, minus some. The table has fewer than 200,000 clones, 75% to 90% seen once. V gave up 4 bases and J gave up 4 bases, with 13 bases separating them. CDR1 and CDR2 from the germline V gene are SEHNR and FQNEAQ (reference sequence). The CDR3 spans 14 residues. On this clone itself: The target antigen is unknown.

This chain links TRBV7-9 with TRBJ1-2, with D tentatively TRBD1 (5 bases). This clonotype was sampled from an adult in good health. Sequencing used peripheral blood, obtained on day 0 of AZD1222 vaccination. CDR3 DNA sequence: TGTGCCAGCAGCTCCCGTGGGACTAGCTATGGCTACACCTTC. Translation gives CASSSRGTSYGYTF. The full variable domain, rest sourced from reference TRBV7-9 and TRBJ1-2, is DTGVSQNPRHKITKRGQNVTFRCDPISEHNRLYWYRQTLGQGPEFLTYFQNEAQLEKSRLLSDRFSAERPKGSFSTLEIQRTEQGDSAMYLCASSSRGTSYGYTFGSGTRLTVV.